These T cell receptor beta chains were read from a single sample in a study of cytomegalovirus exposure and HLA in healthy donors. Data came from immunoSEQ multiplex PCR; TCRdb stores just in-frame clones and leaves some out. In the table there are about 200,000 clones, less than 90% of which are singletons. Sample: PBMCs. These receptors all stem from a woman aged 30 to 39 in good health and CMV-seronegative. The CDR3 runs from the conserved cysteine through the conserved F or W. A D gene is named only where the DNA matches it firmly. Not all rows give a size; the values are once, few, many and, for expanded clones, a class.

d_gene: TRBD1
abundance: NA
j_gene: TRBJ1-5
v_gene: TRBV28
CDR3aa: CASSSETRSGQGMSNQPQHF
CDR3nt: TGTGCCAGCAGTTCCGAAACCCGTTCGGGACAGGGGATGAGCAATCAGCCCCAGCATTTT

d_gene: NA
abundance: NA
j_gene: TRBJ2-3
v_gene: TRBV15
CDR3aa: CATSRAPGKADTQYF
CDR3nt: TGTGCCACCAGCAGAGCTCCGGGGAAGGCAGATACGCAGTATTTT

d_gene: NA
abundance: NA
j_gene: TRBJ1-2
v_gene: TRBV5-4
CDR3aa: CASSLERMKLYGYTF
CDR3nt: TGTGCCAGCAGCTTGGAAAGAATGAAACTCTATGGCTACACCTTC

d_gene: NA
abundance: NA
j_gene: TRBJ1-2
v_gene: TRBV4-2
CDR3aa: CASSPRDGGNYGYTF
CDR3nt: TGTGCCAGCAGCCCGCGGGACGGTGGGAACTATGGCTACACCTTC

d_gene: TRBD1
abundance: NA
j_gene: TRBJ2-7
v_gene: TRBV18
CDR3aa: CASSPSQGALGEQYF
CDR3nt: TGTGCCAGCTCACCAAGCCAGGGGGCGTTGGGCGAGCAGTACTTC

d_gene: NA
abundance: NA
j_gene: TRBJ2-2
v_gene: TRBV11-3
CDR3aa: CASSLGTANTGELFF
CDR3nt: TGTGCCAGCAGCTTAGGGACAGCGAACACCGGGGAGCTGTTTTTT

d_gene: TRBD1
abundance: NA
j_gene: TRBJ2-7
v_gene: TRBV27
CDR3aa: CASQDRRSYEQYF
CDR3nt: TGTGCCAGTCAGGACAGGAGAAGCTACGAGCAGTACTTC

d_gene: TRBD2
abundance: NA
j_gene: TRBJ2-1
v_gene: TRBV19
CDR3aa: CASSNELAGYNEQFF
CDR3nt: TGTGCCAGTAGTAATGAACTAGCGGGTTACAATGAGCAGTTCTTC

d_gene: TRBD1
abundance: NA
j_gene: TRBJ1-1
v_gene: TRBV6-5
CDR3aa: CASSYSWDRGLTEAFF
CDR3nt: TGTGCCAGCAGTTACTCGTGGGACAGGGGGCTTACTGAAGCTTTCTTT

d_gene: TRBD2
abundance: few
j_gene: TRBJ2-1
v_gene: TRBV28
CDR3aa: CASSPLELKAGISYNEQFF
CDR3nt: TGTGCCAGCAGTCCACTCGAGCTGAAAGCGGGGATCTCCTACAATGAGCAGTTCTTC

d_gene: NA
abundance: once
j_gene: TRBJ1-1
v_gene: TRBV6-5
CDR3aa: CASSHPTVMNTEAFF
CDR3nt: TGTGCCAGCAGTCATCCGACAGTCATGAACACTGAAGCTTTCTTT

d_gene: NA
abundance: once
j_gene: TRBJ1-1
v_gene: TRBV5-1
CDR3aa: CASSRSGNMNTEAFF
CDR3nt: TGCGCCAGCAGCCGATCAGGGAATATGAACACTGAAGCTTTCTTT

d_gene: TRBD1
abundance: NA
j_gene: TRBJ1-2
v_gene: TRBV18
CDR3aa: CASSPGTGQEYVRTF
CDR3nt: TGTGCCAGCTCACCAGGGACAGGGCAAGAATATGTACGTACCTTC

d_gene: TRBD1
abundance: NA
j_gene: TRBJ2-2
v_gene: TRBV27
CDR3aa: CASRGTGGAKTGELFF
CDR3nt: TGTGCCAGCAGAGGGACAGGGGGCGCAAAAACCGGGGAGCTGTTTTTT

d_gene: NA
abundance: NA
j_gene: TRBJ2-2
v_gene: TRBV29-1
CDR3aa: CSVDKGRTGELFF
CDR3nt: TGCAGCGTTGATAAGGGGAGGACCGGGGAGCTGTTTTTT

d_gene: TRBD1
abundance: NA
j_gene: TRBJ2-7
v_gene: TRBV6-1
CDR3aa: CASSSRQGNSYEQYF
CDR3nt: TGTGCCAGCAGTTCCAGACAGGGGAACTCCTACGAGCAGTACTTC

d_gene: TRBD2
abundance: few
j_gene: TRBJ2-3
v_gene: TRBV6-6
CDR3aa: CASLQGLSSTDTQYF
CDR3nt: TGTGCCAGCTTGCAGGGACTATCTAGCACAGATACGCAGTATTTT

d_gene: TRBD2
abundance: NA
j_gene: TRBJ2-1
v_gene: TRBV9
CDR3aa: CASSGLADNNEQFF
CDR3nt: TGTGCCAGCAGCGGACTAGCGGACAACAATGAGCAGTTCTTC

d_gene: TRBD1
abundance: NA
j_gene: TRBJ1-2
v_gene: TRBV10-2
CDR3aa: CASSEPTGGNYGYTF
CDR3nt: TGCGCCAGCAGTGAGCCGACAGGGGGTAACTATGGCTACACCTTC

d_gene: TRBD1
abundance: NA
j_gene: TRBJ2-2
v_gene: TRBV11-1
CDR3aa: CASSLGGRGQWTGELFF
CDR3nt: TGTGCCAGCAGCTTAGGTGGTAGGGGGCAATGGACCGGGGAGCTGTTTTTT

d_gene: TRBD2
abundance: NA
j_gene: TRBJ2-7
v_gene: TRBV11-2
CDR3aa: CASSPEGLSYEQYF
CDR3nt: TGTGCCAGCAGCCCCGAGGGACTATCCTACGAGCAGTACTTC

d_gene: NA
abundance: NA
j_gene: TRBJ1-2
v_gene: TRBV27
CDR3aa: CASSLKPPDRRSYGYTF
CDR3nt: TGTGCCAGCAGTTTAAAGCCCCCCGACAGGAGATCCTATGGCTACACCTTC

d_gene: TRBD2
abundance: NA
j_gene: TRBJ2-2
v_gene: TRBV18
CDR3aa: CASDGTRTRELFF
CDR3nt: TGTGCCAGCGACGGGACTAGGACTCGGGAGCTGTTTTTT

d_gene: TRBD1
abundance: once
j_gene: TRBJ1-1
v_gene: TRBV5-1
CDR3aa: CASSSGGRTEAFF
CDR3nt: TGCGCCAGCAGCTCAGGGGGCCGGACTGAAGCTTTCTTT

d_gene: TRBD1
abundance: NA
j_gene: TRBJ2-7
v_gene: TRBV6-5
CDR3aa: CASSYSTGQVPHEQYF
CDR3nt: TGTGCCAGCAGTTACTCGACAGGACAGGTACCCCACGAGCAGTACTTC

d_gene: TRBD1
abundance: NA
j_gene: TRBJ1-6
v_gene: TRBV28
CDR3aa: CASSLGQGNSPLHF
CDR3nt: TGTGCCAGCAGTTTAGGACAGGGTAATTCACCCCTCCACTTT

d_gene: TRBD2
abundance: few
j_gene: TRBJ2-7
v_gene: TRBV28
CDR3aa: CASQTSGENYEQYF
CDR3nt: TGTGCCAGCCAGACTAGCGGAGAGAACTACGAGCAGTACTTC

d_gene: TRBD2
abundance: once
j_gene: TRBJ2-5
v_gene: TRBV4-1
CDR3aa: CASSQGGARETQYF
CDR3nt: TGCGCCAGCAGCCAGGGAGGGGCCCGAGAGACCCAGTACTTC

d_gene: NA
abundance: once
j_gene: TRBJ1-1
v_gene: TRBV19
CDR3aa: CASSITGGHTEAFF
CDR3nt: TGTGCCAGTAGTATTACGGGGGGCCACACTGAAGCTTTCTTT

d_gene: NA
abundance: NA
j_gene: TRBJ2-1
v_gene: TRBV5-1
CDR3aa: CASSFRDSSYNEQFF
CDR3nt: TGCGCCAGCAGCTTTCGGGATAGCTCCTACAATGAGCAGTTCTTC

d_gene: NA
abundance: NA
j_gene: TRBJ2-5
v_gene: TRBV4-1
CDR3aa: CASSPRDLQETQYF
CDR3nt: TGCGCCAGCAGCCCCCGGGACTTACAAGAGACCCAGTACTTC

d_gene: NA
abundance: NA
j_gene: TRBJ2-5
v_gene: TRBV5-6
CDR3aa: CASSRGYEETQYF
CDR3nt: TGTGCCAGCAGCCGCGGATATGAAGAGACCCAGTACTTC

d_gene: NA
abundance: NA
j_gene: TRBJ1-6
v_gene: TRBV30
CDR3aa: CAWSTGLDSPLHF
CDR3nt: TGTGCCTGGAGCACAGGGTTGGATTCACCCCTCCACTTT

d_gene: TRBD1
abundance: NA
j_gene: TRBJ2-7
v_gene: TRBV4-1
CDR3aa: CASSQGQGVYEQYF
CDR3nt: TGCGCCAGCAGCCAAGGACAGGGGGTTTACGAGCAGTACTTC

d_gene: TRBD1
abundance: NA
j_gene: TRBJ2-7
v_gene: TRBV28
CDR3aa: CASSLGQGAVDEQYF
CDR3nt: TGTGCCAGCAGTTTGGGACAGGGGGCAGTAGACGAGCAGTACTTC

d_gene: NA
abundance: NA
j_gene: TRBJ1-1
v_gene: TRBV5-1
CDR3aa: CASSWGERDTEAFF
CDR3nt: TGCGCCAGCAGCTGGGGGGAACGGGACACTGAAGCTTTCTTT

d_gene: TRBD2
abundance: NA
j_gene: TRBJ2-7
v_gene: TRBV13
CDR3aa: CASRPLAGGLEQYF
CDR3nt: TGTGCCAGCAGACCTTTAGCGGGGGGGCTCGAGCAGTACTTC